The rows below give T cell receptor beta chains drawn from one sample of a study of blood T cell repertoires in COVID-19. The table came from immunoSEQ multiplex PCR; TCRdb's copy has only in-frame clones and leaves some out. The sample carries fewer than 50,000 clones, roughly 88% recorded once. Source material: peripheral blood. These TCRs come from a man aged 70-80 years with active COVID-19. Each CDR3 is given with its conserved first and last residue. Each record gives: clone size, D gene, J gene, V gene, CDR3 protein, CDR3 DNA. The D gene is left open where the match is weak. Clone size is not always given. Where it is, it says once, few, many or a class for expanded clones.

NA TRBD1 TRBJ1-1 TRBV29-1 CSVAYRGLLNTEAFF TGCAGCGTGGCCTACAGGGGGCTCTTGAACACTGAAGCTTTCTTT
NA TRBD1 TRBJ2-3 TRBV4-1 CASSPRRTGLDTQYF TGCGCCAGCAGCCCCCGACGGACAGGGTTAGATACGCAGTATTTT
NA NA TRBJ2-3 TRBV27 CATRLRGGTDTQYF TGTGCCACCAGGTTGCGGGGCGGCACAGATACGCAGTATTTT
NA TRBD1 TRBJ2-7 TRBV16 CASSPRDRVNEQYF TGTGCCAGCAGCCCCCGGGACAGGGTTAACGAGCAGTACTTC
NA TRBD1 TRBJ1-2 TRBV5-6 CASSLVGQGAWYGYTF TGTGCCAGCAGCTTGGTCGGACAGGGGGCCTGGTATGGCTACACCTTC
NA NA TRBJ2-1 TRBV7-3 CASSSDWAYYEQFF TGTGCCAGCAGCTCTGATTGGGCGTATTATGAGCAGTTCTTC
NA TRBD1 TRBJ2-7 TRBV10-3 CATRQGYEQYF TGTGCCACCAGACAGGGCTACGAGCAGTACTTC
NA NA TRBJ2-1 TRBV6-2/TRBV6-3 CASSYRTPAKGEQFF TGTGCCAGCAGTTACCGGACACCAGCCAAGGGTGAGCAGTTCTTC
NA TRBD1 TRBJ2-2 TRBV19 CASSRQGNANTGELFF TGTGCCAGTAGCAGACAGGGGAACGCGAACACCGGGGAGCTGTTTTTT
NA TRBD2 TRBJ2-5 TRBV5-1 CASRISGAYQETQYF TGCGCCAGCCGAATTAGCGGGGCTTACCAAGAGACCCAGTACTTC
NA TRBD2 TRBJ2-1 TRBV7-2 CASSWTTGGAYNEQFF TGTGCCAGCAGCTGGACGACCGGGGGGGCCTACAATGAGCAGTTCTTC
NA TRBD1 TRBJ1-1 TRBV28 CASSSGWTGLNTEAFF TGTGCCAGCAGCTCGGGGTGGACAGGGTTGAACACTGAAGCTTTCTTT
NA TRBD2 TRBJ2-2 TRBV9 CASSALAGGTGELFF TGTGCCAGCAGCGCCCTAGCGGGAGGGACCGGGGAGCTGTTTTTT
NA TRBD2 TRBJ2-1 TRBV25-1 CASSGSGGYNEQFF TGTGCCAGCAGTGGGTCGGGGGGTTACAATGAGCAGTTCTTC
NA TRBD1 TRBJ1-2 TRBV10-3 CAISERTGGYGYTF TGTGCCATCAGTGAGAGGACAGGGGGCTATGGCTACACCTTC
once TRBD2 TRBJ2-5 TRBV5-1 CASSFQRGGRETQYF TGCGCCAGCAGCTTTCAGCGGGGGGGCCGCGAGACCCAGTACTTC
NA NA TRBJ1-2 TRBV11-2 CASSPLVGTTNYGYTF TGTGCCAGCAGCCCCCTTGTGGGGACAACCAACTATGGCTACACCTTC
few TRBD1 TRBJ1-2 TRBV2 CASSLQGAGGYTF TGTGCCAGCAGCCTACAGGGGGCGGGTGGCTACACCTTC
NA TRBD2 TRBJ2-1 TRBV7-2 CASSPYWVAGYNEQFF TGTGCCAGCAGCCCCTATTGGGTAGCGGGGTACAATGAGCAGTTCTTC
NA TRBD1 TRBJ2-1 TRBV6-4 CASSEATGVYNEQFF TGTGCCAGCAGTGAGGCGACAGGGGTCTACAATGAGCAGTTCTTC
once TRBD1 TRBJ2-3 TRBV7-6 CASSWTGGDTQYF TGTGCCAGCAGCTGGACAGGGGGGGATACGCAGTATTTT
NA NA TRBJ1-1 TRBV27 CASSYHPLTDKNTEAFF TGTGCCAGCAGTTACCACCCCCTGACAGACAAGAACACTGAAGCTTTCTTT
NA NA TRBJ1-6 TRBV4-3 CASSQDSQGYNSPLHF TGCGCCAGCAGCCAAGATTCTCAGGGCTATAATTCACCCCTCCACTTT
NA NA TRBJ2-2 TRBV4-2 CASSQGGASTGELFF TGTGCCAGCAGCCAAGGCGGGGCGAGCACCGGGGAGCTGTTTTTT
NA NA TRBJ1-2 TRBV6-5 CASSYADTHFAGYTF TGTGCCAGCAGTTACGCGGACACACATTTCGCGGGCTACACCTTC
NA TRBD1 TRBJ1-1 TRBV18 CASSPLQGRTEAFF TGTGCCAGCTCACCACTACAGGGGAGGACTGAAGCTTTCTTT